This T cell receptor (beta chain) was captured by sequencing in a study of control samples from healthy donors and cancer patients. The J segment lost 6 bases and the V segment lost 9 bases, leaving 18 bases of the junction unmatched. The CDR3 has 18 amino acids. Germline CDR1 and CDR2: KGHSH and LQKENI. Some clones are missing from TCRdb's copy, which holds only in-frame ones; the method was immunoSEQ multiplex PCR. The sample has around 190,000 clones, just over 90% seen once. This TCR derives from a man aged 25 to 45 in good health. The sample taken for sequencing was blood. The rearrangement uses TRBV18 and TRBJ2-2, with 11 bases aligning to TRBD1. The CDR3 DNA reads as TGTGCCAGTACTGGACAGGGGGCGCCGGGGAGGCGCGCCGGGGAGCTGTTTTTT. Translating gives CASTGQGAPGRRAGELFF.